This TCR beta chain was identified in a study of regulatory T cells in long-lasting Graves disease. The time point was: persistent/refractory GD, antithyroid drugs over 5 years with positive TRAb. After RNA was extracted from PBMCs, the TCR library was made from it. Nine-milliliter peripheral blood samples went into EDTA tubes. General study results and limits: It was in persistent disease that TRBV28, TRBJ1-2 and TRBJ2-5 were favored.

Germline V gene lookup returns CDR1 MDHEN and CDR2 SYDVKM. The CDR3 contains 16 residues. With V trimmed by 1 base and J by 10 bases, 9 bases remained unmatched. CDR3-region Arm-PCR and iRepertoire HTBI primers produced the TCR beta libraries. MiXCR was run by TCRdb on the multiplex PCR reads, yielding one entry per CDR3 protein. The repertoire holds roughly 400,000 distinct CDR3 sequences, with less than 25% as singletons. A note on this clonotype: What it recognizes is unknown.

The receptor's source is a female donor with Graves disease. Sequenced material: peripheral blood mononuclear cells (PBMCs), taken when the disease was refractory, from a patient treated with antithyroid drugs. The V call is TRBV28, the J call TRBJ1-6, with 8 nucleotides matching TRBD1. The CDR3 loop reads CASSLYGQGASSPLHF. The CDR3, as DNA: TGTGCCAGCAGTTTATATGGGCAGGGGGCCAGCTCACCCCTCCACTTT.